The 8 T cell receptor beta chains below all came from one sample that was sequenced in a study of blood T cell repertoires in COVID-19. Only in-frame clones appear in the TCRdb table, and some are missing; sequencing was by immunoSEQ multiplex PCR. The sample shows around 200,000 clones, roughly 90% of them seen only once. Sequenced sample: PBMCs or T cells enriched from blood (not recorded which). Receptors were obtained from a woman in her forties with acute COVID-19.

The rearrangement uses TRBV12-5 and TRBJ1-6; TRBD1 agrees at 7 bases. The CDR3 has 16 amino acids. The germline V gene has CDR1 LGHNT and CDR2 FRNRAP. Trimming at V came to 0 bases and at J to 6 bases, leaving 5 bases not matched to a gene. CDR3 coding DNA: TGTGCTAGTGGTTTGGTATTAGGGGGCGTTAATTCACCCCTCCACTTT. This encodes CASGLVLGGVNSPLHF.

The V and J genes are TRBV29-1 and TRBJ1-2; TRBD1 agrees at 8 bases. The CDR3 length is 15 residues. The V gene's germline CDR1 is SQVTM and CDR2 ANQGSEA. V was pared by 4 bases and J by 0 bases, with 7 bases of the junction left unmatched. CDR3 in amino acids: CSVVGQGGSNYGYTF. The CDR3 DNA reads as TGCAGCGTTGTTGGACAGGGAGGGTCTAACTATGGCTACACCTTC.

Written as DNA, the CDR3 is TGTGCCAGCAGGCCGGGACAGGGGGCCGGCGTTAAGGGCTACACCTTC. Amino acids: CASRPGQGAGVKGYTF. The chain combines TRBV25-1 with TRBJ1-2, with 12 bases lining up with TRBD1. From germline, CDR1 is MGHDK and CDR2 SYGVNS. This CDR3 region has 16 residues. J gave up 8 bases and V 6 bases, and 13 bases lay outside the gene matches.

This chain joins TRBV7-3 and TRBJ2-3; possibly TRBD2 for D (6 bases). The CDR3 is 17 amino acids. Germline-derived CDR1 and CDR2 are SGHTA and FQGTGA. V was cut by 2 bases and J by 0 bases, with 15 bases left in between. The CDR3 is CASSLYALATSTDTQYF. CDR3 in DNA: TGTGCCAGCAGCTTATATGCTCTAGCGACTAGCACAGATACGCAGTATTTT.

The chain links TRBV9 to TRBJ1-3; perhaps TRBD1 as D (6 bases). CDR1 and CDR2 from the germline V gene are SGDLS and YYNGEE. V was trimmed by 4 bases and J by 0 bases, leaving 20 bases between them. The CDR3 is 18 residues long. CDR3 DNA sequence: TGTGCCAGCAGCACAAGTGTACAGGGAGCGCTCTCTGGAAACACCATATATTTT. It is translated as CASSTSVQGALSGNTIYF.

CDR3 nucleotide sequence: TGTGCCAGCTCACCACAGGGGGCTAGCACAGATACGCAGTATTTT. Translation: CASSPQGASTDTQYF. The gene calls are TRBV18 and TRBJ2-3; the match to TRBD1 covers 7 bases. Germline CDR1 is KGHSH and CDR2 is LQKENI. The V segment lost 1 base and the J segment 0 bases; nucleotides outside the gene matches: 1. The CDR3 is made up of 15 amino acids.

The V gene is TRBV3-1 (or the pseudogene TRBV3-2), the J gene TRBJ2-7; 8 positions match TRBD2. The ends lost 2 bases at V and 5 bases at J; junction bases unmatched: 11. The germline CDR1 and CDR2 sequences are LGHDT and YNNKEL (reference sequence). The CDR3 has 16 residues. CDR3 in amino acids: CASSQFGGAGTHEQYF. In DNA, the CDR3 is TGTGCCAGCAGCCAATTCGGGGGGGCCGGGACGCACGAGCAGTACTTC.

Only a few counts were recorded for this clone. The rearrangement joins TRBV27 to TRBJ1-5; D gene uncertain. Germline V gives CDR1 MNHEY, CDR2 SMNVEV (reference sequence). With 5 bases removed from V and 0 bases from J, the gap between germline ends came to 11 bases. There are 15 residues in the CDR3. The CDR3 is CASSPEGYSNQPQHF. CDR3 coding DNA: TGTGCCAGCAGTCCCGAGGGTTATAGCAATCAGCCCCAGCATTTT.